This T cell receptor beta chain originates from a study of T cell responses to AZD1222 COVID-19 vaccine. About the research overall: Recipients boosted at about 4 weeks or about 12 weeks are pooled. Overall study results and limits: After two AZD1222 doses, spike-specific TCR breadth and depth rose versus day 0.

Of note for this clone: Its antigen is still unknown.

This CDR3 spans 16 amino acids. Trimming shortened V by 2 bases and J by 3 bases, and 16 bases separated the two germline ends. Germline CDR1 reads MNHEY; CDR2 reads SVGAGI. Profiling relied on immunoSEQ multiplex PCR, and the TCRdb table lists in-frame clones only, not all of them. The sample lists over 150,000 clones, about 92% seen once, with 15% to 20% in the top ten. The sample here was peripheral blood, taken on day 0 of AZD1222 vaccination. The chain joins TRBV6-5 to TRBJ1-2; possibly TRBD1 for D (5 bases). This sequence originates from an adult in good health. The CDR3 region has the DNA TGTGCCAGCAGTTACCGGTTATTCGGGACCCACTATGGCTACACCTTC. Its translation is CASSYRLFGTHYGYTF.